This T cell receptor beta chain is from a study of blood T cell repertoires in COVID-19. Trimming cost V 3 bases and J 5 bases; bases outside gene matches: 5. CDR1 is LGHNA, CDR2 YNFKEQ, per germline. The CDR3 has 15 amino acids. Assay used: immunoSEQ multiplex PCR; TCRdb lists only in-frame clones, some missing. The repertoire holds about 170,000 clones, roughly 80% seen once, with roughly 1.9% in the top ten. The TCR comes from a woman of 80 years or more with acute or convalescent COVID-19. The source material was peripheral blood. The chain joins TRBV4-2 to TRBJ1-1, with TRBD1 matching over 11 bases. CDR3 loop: CASSQPGQGGTEAFF. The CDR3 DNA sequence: TGTGCCAGCAGCCAGCCGGGACAGGGGGGAACTGAAGCTTTCTTT.